This T cell receptor beta chain derives from a study of blood T cell repertoires in COVID-19. This clone has a single count. Sequencing was performed with immunoSEQ multiplex PCR; in TCRdb, only in-frame clones are kept and a portion is missing. The sample gives roughly 250,000 clones, about 91% of which show up once; 2% to 3% is in the top ten. The CDR3 covers 20 residues. After removal of 2 bases from V and 1 base from J, the junction contained 16 bases not matched to a gene. In germline, CDR1 is MNHEY, CDR2 SVGEGT. The specimen sequenced was PBMCs or T cells enriched from blood (not recorded which). The sequence derives from a woman aged 25 to 45 with acute COVID-19. This chain uses TRBV6-2 or TRBV6-3 with TRBJ2-2, with TRBD1 identical over 7 bases. CDR3 protein: CASSYPSHTAQGMNTGELFF. The DNA for the CDR3 is TGTGCCAGCAGTTACCCCTCACATACAGCACAGGGGATGAACACCGGGGAGCTGTTTTTT.